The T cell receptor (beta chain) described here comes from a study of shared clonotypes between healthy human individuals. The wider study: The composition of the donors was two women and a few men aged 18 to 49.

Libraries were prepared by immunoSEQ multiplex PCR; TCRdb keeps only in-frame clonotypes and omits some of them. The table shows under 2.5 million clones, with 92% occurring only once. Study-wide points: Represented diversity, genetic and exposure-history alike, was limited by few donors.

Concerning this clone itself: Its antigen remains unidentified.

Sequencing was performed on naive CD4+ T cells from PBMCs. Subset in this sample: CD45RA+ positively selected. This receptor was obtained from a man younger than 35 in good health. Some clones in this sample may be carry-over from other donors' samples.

Written as DNA, the CDR3 is TGTGCCAGCAGCTTGGCCCCTAGCGGGAGAATCTATGAGCAGTTCTTC. It codes for CASSLAPSGRIYEQFF. This chain connects TRBV5-4 to TRBJ2-1; TRBD2 aligns across 10 bases. Germline V gives CDR1 SGHNT, CDR2 YYREEE (reference sequence). V shed 0 bases and J 8 bases; nucleotides not matched to a gene: 8. The CDR3 is made up of 16 amino acids.